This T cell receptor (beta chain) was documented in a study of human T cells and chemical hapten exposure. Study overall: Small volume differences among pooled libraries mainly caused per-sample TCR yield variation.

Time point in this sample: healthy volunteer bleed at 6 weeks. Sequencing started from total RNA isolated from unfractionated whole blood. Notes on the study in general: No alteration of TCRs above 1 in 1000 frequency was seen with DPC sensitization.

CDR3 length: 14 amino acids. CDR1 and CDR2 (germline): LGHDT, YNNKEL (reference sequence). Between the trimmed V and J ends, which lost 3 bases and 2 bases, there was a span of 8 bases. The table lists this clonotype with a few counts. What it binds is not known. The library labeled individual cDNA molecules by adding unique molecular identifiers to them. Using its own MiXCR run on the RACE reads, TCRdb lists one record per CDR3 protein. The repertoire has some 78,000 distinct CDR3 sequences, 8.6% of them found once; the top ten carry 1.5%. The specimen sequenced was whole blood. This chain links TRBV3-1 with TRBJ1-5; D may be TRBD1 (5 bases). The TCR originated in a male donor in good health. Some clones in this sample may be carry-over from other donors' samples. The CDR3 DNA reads TGTGCCAGCAGCCATCAGGGAGGCAATCAGCCCCAGCATTTT. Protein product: CASSHQGGNQPQHF.